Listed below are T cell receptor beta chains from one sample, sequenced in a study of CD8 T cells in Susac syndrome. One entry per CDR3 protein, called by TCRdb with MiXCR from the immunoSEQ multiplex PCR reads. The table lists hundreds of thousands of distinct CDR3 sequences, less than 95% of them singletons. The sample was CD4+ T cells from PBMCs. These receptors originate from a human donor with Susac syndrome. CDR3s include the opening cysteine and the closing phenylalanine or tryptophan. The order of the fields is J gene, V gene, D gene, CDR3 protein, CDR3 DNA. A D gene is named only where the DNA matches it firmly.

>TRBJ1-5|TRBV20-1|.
CSARDRDLSQPQHF
TGCAGTGCTAGAGACAGGGATTTGAGTCAGCCCCAGCATTTT
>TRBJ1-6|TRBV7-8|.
CASSASRAVGSPLHF
TGTGCCAGCAGCGCGTCCAGGGCGGTCGGTTCACCCCTCCACTTT
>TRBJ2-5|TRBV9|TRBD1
CASAPHEGTGRETQYF
TGTGCCAGCGCCCCGCACGAGGGGACAGGTAGAGAGACCCAGTACTTC
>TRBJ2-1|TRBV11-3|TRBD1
CASSLGGQGNNEQFF
TGTGCCAGCAGCCTTGGTGGACAGGGCAACAATGAGCAGTTCTTC
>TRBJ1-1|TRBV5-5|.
CASSLAVGQWANTEAFF
TGTGCCAGCAGCTTGGCCGTAGGACAATGGGCGAACACTGAAGCTTTCTTT
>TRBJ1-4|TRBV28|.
CASSSRDPGQNEKLFF
TGTGCCAGCAGTTCCCGGGACCCCGGCCAGAATGAAAAACTGTTTTTT
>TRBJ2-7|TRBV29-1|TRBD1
CSVERDSNSYEQYF
TGCAGCGTTGAAAGGGACAGCAACTCCTACGAGCAGTACTTC
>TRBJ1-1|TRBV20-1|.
CSAREGARTEAFF
TGCAGTGCTAGAGAGGGGGCGCGCACTGAAGCTTTCTTT
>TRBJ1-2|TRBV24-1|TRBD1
CATSEWTGDGYGYTF
TGTGCCACCAGTGAGTGGACAGGGGACGGCTATGGCTACACCTTC
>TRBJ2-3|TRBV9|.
CASSVAGGGTDTQYF
TGTGCCAGCAGCGTAGCCGGGGGTGGCACAGATACGCAGTATTTT
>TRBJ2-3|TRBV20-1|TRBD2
CSARDNSRGGFTDTQYF
TGCAGTGCTAGAGATAATTCTCGCGGGGGTTTCACAGATACGCAGTATTTT
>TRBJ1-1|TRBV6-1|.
CASSPRPTGDTGEAFF
TGTGCCAGCAGTCCCCGCCCCACCGGGGACACTGGTGAAGCTTTCTTT
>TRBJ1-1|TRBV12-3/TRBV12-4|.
CASITHSPTENTEAFF
TGTGCCAGCATTACCCATTCTCCGACGGAGAACACTGAAGCTTTCTTT
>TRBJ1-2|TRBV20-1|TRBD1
CSARDMGQGDYGYTF
TGCAGTGCTAGAGACATGGGACAGGGAGACTATGGCTACACCTTC
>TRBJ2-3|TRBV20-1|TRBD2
CSARLAGGPDTQYF
TGCAGTGCTCGACTAGCGGGGGGGCCGGATACGCAGTATTTT